This TCR beta chain emerged from a study of blood T cells in healthy people across ages. Study-level information: Template switching retrieved approximately one barcoded beta molecule for each two T cells. Study results and caveats: A greater number of naive CD4+ cells and higher diversity distinguished long-lived donors from aged donors.

PBMCs were isolated at a quantity of at least 6 million per sample. This clonotype was seen more than once but under ten times. Its antigen remains unknown. The CDR3 spans 15 residues. V lost 0 bases, J lost 7 bases, and 16 bases lay in between. The germline gives CDR1 SGHRS, CDR2 YFSETQ. Next came a second PCR, run for about 7 to 12 cycles, which used a sample-barcoded 5' primer along with a J-beta primer mix. Tags on each cDNA molecule came from a template-switch adaptor with 12 random nucleotides. TCRdb redid the calling of the 5' RACE reads with MiXCR, one entry per CDR3 protein. The data contain about 1.1 million distinct CDR3 sequences, 35% to 45% of them singletons.

Sequencing input: blood. This TCR was sampled from a man aged 18 to 30 in good health. The chain uses TRBV5-1 and TRBJ1-2; TRBD1 might be the D (5 bases). CDR3 DNA: TGCGCCAGCAGCTTGGAAGGGGAGGGAACCCGTGGCTACACCTTC. It codes for CASSLEGEGTRGYTF.